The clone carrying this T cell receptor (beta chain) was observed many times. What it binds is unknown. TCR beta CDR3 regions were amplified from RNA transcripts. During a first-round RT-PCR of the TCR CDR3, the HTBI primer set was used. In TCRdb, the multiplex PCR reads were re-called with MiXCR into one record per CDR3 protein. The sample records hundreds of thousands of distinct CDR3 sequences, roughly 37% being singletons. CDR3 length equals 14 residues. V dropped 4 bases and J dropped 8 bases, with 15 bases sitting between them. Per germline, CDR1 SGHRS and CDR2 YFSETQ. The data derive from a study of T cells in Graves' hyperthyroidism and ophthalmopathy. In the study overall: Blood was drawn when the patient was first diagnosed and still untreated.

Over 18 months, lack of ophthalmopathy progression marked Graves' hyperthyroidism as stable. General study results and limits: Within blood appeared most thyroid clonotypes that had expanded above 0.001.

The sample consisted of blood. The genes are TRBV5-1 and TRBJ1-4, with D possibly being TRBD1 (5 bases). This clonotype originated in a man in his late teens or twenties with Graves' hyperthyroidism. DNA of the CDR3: TGCGCCAGCAGCCACGGACACGACGGGGAAAAACTGTTTTTT. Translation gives CASSHGHDGEKLFF.